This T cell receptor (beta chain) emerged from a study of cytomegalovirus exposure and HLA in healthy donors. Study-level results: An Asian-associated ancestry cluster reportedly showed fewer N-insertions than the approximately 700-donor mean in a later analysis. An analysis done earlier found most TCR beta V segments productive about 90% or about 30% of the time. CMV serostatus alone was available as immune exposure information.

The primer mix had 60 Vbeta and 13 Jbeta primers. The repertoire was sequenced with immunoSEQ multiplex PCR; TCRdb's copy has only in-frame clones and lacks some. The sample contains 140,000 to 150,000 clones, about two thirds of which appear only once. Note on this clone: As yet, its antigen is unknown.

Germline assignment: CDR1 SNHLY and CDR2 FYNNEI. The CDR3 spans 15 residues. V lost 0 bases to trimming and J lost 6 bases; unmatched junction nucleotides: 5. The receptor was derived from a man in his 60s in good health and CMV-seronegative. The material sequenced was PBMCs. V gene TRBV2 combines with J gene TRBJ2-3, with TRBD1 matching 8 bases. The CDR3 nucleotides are TGTGCCAGCAGTGAAGCGGCAGGGGGCCGGGATACGCAGTATTTT. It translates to CASSEAAGGRDTQYF.